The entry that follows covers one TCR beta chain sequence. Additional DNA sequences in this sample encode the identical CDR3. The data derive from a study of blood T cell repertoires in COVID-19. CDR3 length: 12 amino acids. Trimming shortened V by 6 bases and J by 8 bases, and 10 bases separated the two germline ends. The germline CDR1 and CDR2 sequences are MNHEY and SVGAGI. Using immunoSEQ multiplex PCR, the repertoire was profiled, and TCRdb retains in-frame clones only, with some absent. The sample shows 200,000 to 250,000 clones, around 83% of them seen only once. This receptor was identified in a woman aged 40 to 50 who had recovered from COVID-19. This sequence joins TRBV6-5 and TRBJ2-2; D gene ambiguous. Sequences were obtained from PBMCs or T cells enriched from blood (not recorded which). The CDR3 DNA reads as TGTGCCAGCAGCGGTGAGGATGGGGAGCTGTTTTTT. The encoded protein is CASSGEDGELFF.